Below are 6 T cell receptor beta chains sequenced from a single sample in a study of blood T cell repertoires in COVID-19. The method was immunoSEQ multiplex PCR; TCRdb's version includes in-frame clones alone and lacks a portion of them. The sample carries just over 90,000 clones, 60% to 85% recorded once. Sample: peripheral blood. The receptor set was obtained from a man between 65 and 85 years old with acute or convalescent COVID-19.

This chain connects TRBV6-5 to TRBJ2-1; D is perhaps TRBD1 (5 bases). The germline V gene encodes CDR1 MNHEY and CDR2 SVGAGI. This CDR3 region has 13 residues. V lost 2 bases to trimming and J lost 9 bases, with 11 bases between them. The CDR3 protein is CASSYGALIEQFF. The CDR3 coding sequence is TGTGCCAGCAGTTACGGGGCACTTATTGAGCAGTTCTTC.

There are many counts of this clone. The chain employs TRBV7-2 and TRBJ2-2; maybe TRBD2 (6 bases). The CDR3 is 15 amino acids. Trimming cost V 4 bases and J 1 base, with 10 bases left between them. The germline V gene encodes CDR1 SGHTA and CDR2 FQGNSA. CDR3 protein: CASSSTGLNTGELFF. Here the CDR3 DNA reads TGTGCCAGCAGCTCGACGGGACTGAACACCGGGGAGCTGTTTTTT.

This chain joins TRBV21-1 and TRBJ2-7; the table's D call, TRBD2, was not checked against the DNA. TRBV21-1 corresponds to a pseudogene. The CDR3 runs to 19 residues. The CDR3 sequence: CASSKLLYIGRGASYEQYV. CDR3 DNA: TGTGCCAGCAGCAAACTATTGTACATCGGGAGAGGGGCCTCCTACGAGCAGTACGTC.

The chain employs TRBV5-1 and TRBJ2-2, with D unclear. Germline loops: CDR1 SGHRS, CDR2 YFSETQ. V was shortened by 1 base and J by 1 base, with 5 bases between the two germline ends. The CDR3 covers 14 residues. CDR3 residues: CASSLTVNTGELFF. In nucleotides, the CDR3 is TGCGCCAGCAGCTTGACGGTGAACACCGGGGAGCTGTTTTTT. The variable domain in full, completed from reference TRBV5-1 and TRBJ2-2, reads KAGVTQTPRYLIKTRGQQVTLSCSPISGHRSVSWYQQTPGQGLQFLFEYFSETQRNKGNFPGRFSGRQFSNSRSEMNVSTLELGDSALYLCASSLTVNTGELFFGEGSRLTVL.

This rearrangement joins TRBV19 to TRBJ1-1; a weak D match, TRBD1 (6 bases). Germline loops: CDR1 LNHDA, CDR2 SQIVND (reference sequence). With 3 bases removed from V and 4 bases from J, the gap between germline ends came to 9 bases. The CDR3 length is 13 residues. CDR3 region: CASSIGTITEAFF. The CDR3 DNA reads TGTGCCAGTAGTATCGGGACAATCACTGAAGCTTTCTTT.

This clone was picked up one time. The chain joins TRBV7-2 to TRBJ1-1; 10 bases fit TRBD1. The CDR3 is 15 amino acids. Unmatched junction bases numbered 6, after V lost 5 bases and J lost 3 bases. The germline V gene encodes CDR1 SGHTA and CDR2 FQGNSA. Here the CDR3 reads CASSPGQGYDTEAFF. CDR3 in DNA: TGTGCCAGCAGCCCGGGACAGGGGTATGACACTGAAGCTTTCTTT.